Presented here are 13 T cell receptor beta chains from one specimen sequenced in a study of metastatic and nonmetastatic thyroid tumors. With MiXCR, TCRdb reprocessed the PCR reads. This table has around 21,000 clones, roughly 18% appearing once. Patients underwent thyroid surgery, and none had received any treatment before it. Sequencing used blood. All receptors come from a male donor with papillary thyroid cancer or a benign thyroid nodule (not recorded which). Some clones in this sample may be carry-over from other donors' samples.

This clone was observed many times. The genes are TRBV10-2 and TRBJ1-2; D is uncertain. The CDR3 has 13 residues. V lost 0 bases to trimming and J lost 7 bases, with 9 bases between them. The germline CDR1 and CDR2 sequences are WSHSY and SAAADI. The CDR3 coding sequence is TGCGCCAGCAGTGAGTCGGGCGGGGTTGGCTACACCTTC. It yields the protein CASSESGGVGYTF.

This clone was seen repeatedly, ten times or more. The V gene is TRBV11-3, the J gene TRBJ2-1, with 10 bases matching TRBD1. Germline assignment: CDR1 SGHNT and CDR2 YENEEA. V lost 5 bases to trimming and J lost 8 bases; unmatched junction nucleotides: 6. The CDR3 is 14 residues long. CDR3 DNA: TGTGCCAGCAGCGTGACGGACAGGGGGTATGAGCAGTTCTTC. Its translation: CASSVTDRGYEQFF.

The chain combines TRBV7-2 with TRBJ1-5, with 8 bases aligning to TRBD1. The germline V gene has CDR1 SGHTA and CDR2 FQGNSA. The CDR3 has 15 amino acids. V shed 4 bases, J shed 3 bases, and the junction held 5 bases outside the gene matches. DNA of the CDR3: TGTGCCAGCAGCTCCAGGGACAGGAACAATCAGCCCCAGCATTTT. Translation: CASSSRDRNNQPQHF.

This clone is deemed medium-sized. V usage is TRBV30 and J usage is TRBJ1-5; D call uncertain. Looked up from germline, CDR1 is GTSNPN and CDR2 is SVGIG (reference sequence). This CDR3 spans 13 amino acids. Trimming left V 0 bases short and J 4 bases short, with 7 bases between. CDR3 in amino acids: CAWSVAGNQPQHF. CDR3 bases: TGTGCCTGGAGTGTCGCAGGTAATCAGCCCCAGCATTTT. The full variable domain, its missing parts supplied by reference TRBV30 and TRBJ1-5, is SQTIHQWPATLVQPVGSPLSLECTVEGTSNPNLYWYRQAAGRGLQLLFYSVGIGQISSEVPQNLSASRPQDRQFILSSKKLLLSDSGFYLCAWSVAGNQPQHFGDGTRLSIL.

This clone came up many times. The J gene is TRBJ1-5, the V gene TRBV10-1, with 7 bases identical to TRBD1. Germline CDR1 WNHNN, CDR2 SYGVQD (reference sequence). The J segment lost 0 bases and the V segment lost 7 bases, leaving 6 bases of the junction unmatched. This CDR3 has 15 residues. CDR3 sequence (DNA): TGCGCCAGCACTCGGGACAGTTTTAGCAATCAGCCCCAGCATTTT. Amino acid sequence: CASTRDSFSNQPQHF.

There are many counts of this clone. The J gene is TRBJ1-6, the V gene TRBV4-2; D ambiguous. The V gene lost 1 base and the J gene lost 8 bases, with 6 bases spanning the gap. Germline CDR1 is LGHNA and CDR2 is YNFKEQ. CDR3 size: 13 residues. The DNA of the CDR3 is TGTGCCAGCAGCCAAGCGTTCGATTCACCCCTCCACTTT. It encodes CASSQAFDSPLHF.

Comments on this clone: A much larger clonotype is one base distant, so this may be a read error. The J gene is TRBJ2-5, the V gene TRBV5-4, with D possibly matching TRBD1 (6 bases). V was trimmed by 5 bases and J by 0 bases, leaving 11 bases between them. The CDR3 loop spans 14 amino acids. CDR1 and CDR2 from the germline V gene are SGHNT and YYREEE (reference sequence). The CDR3 sequence is CASSQGQYQETQYF. CDR3 coding DNA: TGTGCCAGCAGTCAAGGACAGTACCAAGAGACCCAGTACTTC.

This clone was recorded at least ten times. CDR3 loop: CASTRRGTQNYNEQFF. CDR3 DNA sequence: TGTGCCAGCACCAGAAGAGGCACCCAGAACTACAATGAGCAGTTCTTC. The V and J genes are TRBV6-1 and TRBJ2-1; no reliable D call. The V and J ends lost 7 bases and 3 bases respectively, with 19 bases between them. This CDR3 is built from 16 residues. Germline V gives CDR1 MNHNS, CDR2 SASEGT.

The sample holds many counts of this clone. The DNA of the CDR3 is TGTGCCAGCAGCCCACTAGCGGCAAACTCCTACAATGAGCAGTTCTTC. This gives the protein CASSPLAANSYNEQFF. This chain uses TRBV7-8 with TRBJ2-1, with 8 bases identical to TRBD2. J gave up 0 bases and V 5 bases, and 6 bases lay outside the gene matches. The CDR3 loop spans 16 amino acids. Germline-derived CDR1 and CDR2 are SGHVS and FQNEAQ.

The V call is TRBV30, the J call TRBJ1-2, with D maybe TRBD1 (6 bases). Trimming removed 7 bases from V and 3 bases from J, with 12 bases in between. This CDR3 contains 12 residues. Germline V gene sequence: CDR1 GTSNPN, CDR2 SVGIG (reference sequence). The CDR3 loop is CAFEGGHYGYTF. The CDR3 nucleotides are TGTGCCTTTGAAGGGGGACACTATGGCTACACCTTC.

This clone showed up many times. V usage is TRBV28 and J usage is TRBJ1-5; tentatively, D is TRBD1 (5 bases). CDR1 and CDR2 from the germline V gene are MDHEN and SYDVKM. V dropped 2 bases and J dropped 2 bases, with 10 bases sitting between them. The CDR3 has 15 amino acids. For the CDR3, the DNA is TGTGCCAGCAGTTTACGGGGGGTTGGCAATCAGCCCCAGCATTTT. This encodes CASSLRGVGNQPQHF.

The chain uses TRBV11-3 and TRBJ2-5; 7 bases are shared with TRBD2. The CDR3 is made up of 15 amino acids. Germline V gives CDR1 SGHNT, CDR2 YENEEA. The junction had 9 bases not matched to a gene; V was cut back by 3 bases and J by 5 bases. The CDR3 spells CASSFWTSRGETQYF. The CDR3 DNA follows: TGTGCCAGCAGCTTTTGGACATCGCGGGGGGAGACCCAGTACTTC. The whole variable domain, remainder taken from reference TRBV11-3 and TRBJ2-5, is EAGVVQSPRYKIIEKKQPVAFWCNPISGHNTLYWYLQNLGQGPELLIRYENEEAVDDSQLPKDRFSAERLKGVDSTLKIQPAELGDSAVYLCASSFWTSRGETQYFGPGTRLLVL.

In its sample, this clone was seen many times. The chain employs TRBV4-2 and TRBJ1-5; D call uncertain. The CDR3 runs 13 residues. The germline V gene has CDR1 LGHNA and CDR2 YNFKEQ. Trimming removed 6 bases from V and 1 base from J, with 7 bases in between. Here the CDR3 reads CASSSWSNQPQHF. The DNA for the CDR3 is TGTGCCAGCAGTTCTTGGAGCAATCAGCCCCAGCATTTT.